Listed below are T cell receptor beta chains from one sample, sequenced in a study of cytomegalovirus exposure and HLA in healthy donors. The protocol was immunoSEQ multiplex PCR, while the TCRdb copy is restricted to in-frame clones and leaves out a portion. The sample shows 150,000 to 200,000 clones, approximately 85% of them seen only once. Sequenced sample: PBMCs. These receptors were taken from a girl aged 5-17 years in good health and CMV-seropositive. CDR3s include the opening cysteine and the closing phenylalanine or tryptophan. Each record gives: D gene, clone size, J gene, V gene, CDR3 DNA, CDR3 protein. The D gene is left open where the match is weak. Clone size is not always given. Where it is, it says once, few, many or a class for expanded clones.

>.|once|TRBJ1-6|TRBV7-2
TGTGCCAGCAGCTTCGGGGGAGGGGGGAATTCACCCCTCCACTTT
CASSFGGGGNSPLHF
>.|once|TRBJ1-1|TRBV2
TGTGCCAGCAGTGAAGGAGTGGTTATAACTGAAGCTTTCTTT
CASSEGVVITEAFF
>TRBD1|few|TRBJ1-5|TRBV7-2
TGTGCCAGCAGCTTAGATCAGGGGGCAGGTCAGCCCCAGCATTTT
CASSLDQGAGQPQHF
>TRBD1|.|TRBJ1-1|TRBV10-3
TGTGCCATCAGCAGGGGGACGAACACTGAAGCTTTCTTT
CAISRGTNTEAFF
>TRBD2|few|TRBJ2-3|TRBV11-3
TGTGCCAGCAGCTCCGGGACTAGCGGCACAGATACGCAGTATTTT
CASSSGTSGTDTQYF
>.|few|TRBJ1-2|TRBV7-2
TGTGCCAGCAGCCCCGACAATGGGTCCTATGGCTACACCTTC
CASSPDNGSYGYTF
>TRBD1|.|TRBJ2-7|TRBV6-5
TGTGCCAGCAGTTACTACAGGGGGAGCTACGAGCAGTACTTC
CASSYYRGSYEQYF
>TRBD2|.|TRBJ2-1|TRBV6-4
TGTGCCAGCAGTCCTAGCGGGGGGGCATGGGAGCAGTTCTTC
CASSPSGGAWEQFF
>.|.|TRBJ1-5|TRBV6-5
TGTGCCAGCAGTCCGACCGGGGGGAGCAATCAGCCCCAGCATTTT
CASSPTGGSNQPQHF
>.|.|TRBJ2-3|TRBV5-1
TGCGCCAGCAGTCCCGGGGGTAACACAGATACGCAGTATTTT
CASSPGGNTDTQYF
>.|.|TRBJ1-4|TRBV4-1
TGCGCCAGCAGCCAAACGACTCGGGTGTGGAATGAAAAACTGTTTTTT
CASSQTTRVWNEKLFF
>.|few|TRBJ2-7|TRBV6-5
TGTGCCAGCAGTTACGGGTCCGGGAACCCGGACGAGCAGTACTTC
CASSYGSGNPDEQYF
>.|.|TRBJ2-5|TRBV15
TGTGCCACCAGCAGAGATCGTATCGGGGAGACCCAGTACTTC
CATSRDRIGETQYF
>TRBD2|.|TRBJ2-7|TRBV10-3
TGTGCCATCAGTGAGAGCGTAGTAGGAGAACTAGCGGGTATCTACGAGCAGTACTTC
CAISESVVGELAGIYEQYF
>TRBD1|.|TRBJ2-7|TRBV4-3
TGCGCCAGCAGCCTCCCCCGGACAGGGAGTCCCTACGAGCAGTACTTC
CASSLPRTGSPYEQYF
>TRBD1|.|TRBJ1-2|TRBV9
TGTGCCAGCAGCGTAGGGGGACAGGGAAACTATGGCTACACCTTC
CASSVGGQGNYGYTF
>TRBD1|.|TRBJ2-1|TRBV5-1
TGCGCCAGCAGCAGGTCTCGGTCGACAGGGGGCGATGAGCAGTTCTTC
CASSRSRSTGGDEQFF
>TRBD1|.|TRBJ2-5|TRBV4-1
TGCGCCAGCAGCCAAGCCGGGACAGGGGTTGGAGAGACCCAGTACTTC
CASSQAGTGVGETQYF
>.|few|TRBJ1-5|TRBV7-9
TGTGCCACGCAGACTGAGGCAGAGCAGCCCCAGCATTTT
CATQTEAEQPQHF
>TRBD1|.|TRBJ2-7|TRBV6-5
TGTGCCAGCAGTTGGGACAGGGGGCAATACGAGCAGTACTTC
CASSWDRGQYEQYF
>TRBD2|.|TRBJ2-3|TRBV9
TGTGCCAGCAGCGTAGGGGGAGCGGGGGGGAAAGATACGCAGTATTTT
CASSVGGAGGKDTQYF
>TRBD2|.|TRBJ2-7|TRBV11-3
TGTGCCAGCAGCTCGGGGGGAAGCTACGAGCAGTACTTC
CASSSGGSYEQYF
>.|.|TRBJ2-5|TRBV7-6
TGTGCCAGCAGCTTAGCCTTCCCCCTTTTCGCGGAGGGCAAAGAGACCCAGTACTTC
CASSLAFPLFAEGKETQYF
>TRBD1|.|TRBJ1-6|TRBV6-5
TGTGCCAGCAGTTATAACGACAGGGGATATTCACCCCTCCACTTT
CASSYNDRGYSPLHF
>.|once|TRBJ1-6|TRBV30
TGTGCCTGGTCTGAGGTTTATTCACCCCTCCACTTT
CAWSEVYSPLHF
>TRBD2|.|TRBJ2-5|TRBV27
TGTGCCAGCAGTTTATCACTAGCGGGGAAGGAGACCCAGTACTTC
CASSLSLAGKETQYF
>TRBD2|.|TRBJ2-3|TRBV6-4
TGTGCCAGCAGTGACTCCGGGGGGGCCTCGGATACGCAGTATTTT
CASSDSGGASDTQYF
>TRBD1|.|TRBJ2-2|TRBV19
TGTGCCAGTAGTGGGACAGCTAACACCGGGGAGCTGTTTTTT
CASSGTANTGELFF
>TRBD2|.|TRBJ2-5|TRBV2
TGTGCCAGCAGAGCCGGGACTAGCGGGGCCGGAGAGACCCAGTACTTC
CASRAGTSGAGETQYF
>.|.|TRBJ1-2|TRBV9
TGTGCCAGCAGCGTAGTGGCCGGGAACTATGGCTACACCTTC
CASSVVAGNYGYTF
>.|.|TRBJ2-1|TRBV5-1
TGCGCCAGCGCCAGGGACATGGGTATGGATGAGCAGTTCTTC
CASARDMGMDEQFF
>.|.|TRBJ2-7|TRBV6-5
TGTGCCAGCAGTTACGGAAGGGGGGGTATCGAGCAGTACTTC
CASSYGRGGIEQYF
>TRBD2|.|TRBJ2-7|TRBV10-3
TGTGCCGTATCAGAGGAGGAGGCTAGCGGTACCTACGAGCAGTACTTC
CAVSEEEASGTYEQYF
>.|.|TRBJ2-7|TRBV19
TGTGCCAGTAGCAGGGACCCGACTAGCTCCTACGAGCAGTACTTC
CASSRDPTSSYEQYF
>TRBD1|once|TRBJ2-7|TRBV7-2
TGTGCCAGCAGCCGGGACAGGGGGCGAGAGGAGCAGTACTTC
CASSRDRGREEQYF
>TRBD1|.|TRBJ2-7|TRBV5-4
TGTGCCAGCAGCCCAACCCCCGGGACAGGCTACGAGCAGTACTTC
CASSPTPGTGYEQYF
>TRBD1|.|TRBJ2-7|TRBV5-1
TGCGCCAGCAGCTTGGAGGGGACAGGGAACTCCTACGAGCAGTACTTC
CASSLEGTGNSYEQYF
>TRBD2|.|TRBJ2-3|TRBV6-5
TGTGCCAGCAGTTACTCTAGCGGGGAGGCAGATACGCAGTATTTT
CASSYSSGEADTQYF
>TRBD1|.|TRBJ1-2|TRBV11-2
TGTGCCAGCAGCTTGGGGAACAGGGGGAAAGCTTACACTTATGGCTACACCTTC
CASSLGNRGKAYTYGYTF
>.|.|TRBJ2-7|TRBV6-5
TGTGCCAGCAGTTTAGCAGCCAGAACCTACGAGCAGTACTTC
CASSLAARTYEQYF
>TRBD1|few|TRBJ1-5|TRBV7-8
TGTGCCAGCAGCGCGAACCGAGACAGGGTGAGTCAGCCCCAGCATTTT
CASSANRDRVSQPQHF
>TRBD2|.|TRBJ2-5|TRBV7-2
TGTGCCAGCAGCCCGGCGGGCACTACTAGCGGGGGGCGACAAGAGACCCAGTACTTC
CASSPAGTTSGGRQETQYF
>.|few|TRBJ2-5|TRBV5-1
TGCGCCAGCAGTGGAACGACAGTGGAGACCCAGTACTTC
CASSGTTVETQYF
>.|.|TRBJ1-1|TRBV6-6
TGTGCCAGCAGTTACGGCCGGCTCCGGGTTGAAGCTTTCTTT
CASSYGRLRVEAFF
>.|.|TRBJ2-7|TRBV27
TGTGCCAGCAGTTCGCCCCCCCCGGGGGAGCAGTACTTC
CASSSPPPGEQYF
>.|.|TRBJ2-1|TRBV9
TGTGCCAGCAGCGTAGGGGAGAGGGGGAGCTCCTACAATGAGCAGTTCTTC
CASSVGERGSSYNEQFF
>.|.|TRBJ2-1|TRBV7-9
TGTGCCAGCAGCTTCTTAGTGAATGAGCAGTTCTTC
CASSFLVNEQFF
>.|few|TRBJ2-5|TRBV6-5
TGTGCCAGCAGTTCAGGAATAGAGACCCAGTACTTC
CASSSGIETQYF
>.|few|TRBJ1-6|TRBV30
TGTGCCTGGGGCCGGGTCGAGGGATCACCCCTCCACTTT
CAWGRVEGSPLHF
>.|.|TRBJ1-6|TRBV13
TGTGCCAGCAGCTTACGCACAAGCTCCTATAATTCACCCCTCCACTTT
CASSLRTSSYNSPLHF
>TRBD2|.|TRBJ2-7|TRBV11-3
TGTGCCAGCAGCCCCGGGGGAGGGACCGAGCAGTACTTC
CASSPGGGTEQYF
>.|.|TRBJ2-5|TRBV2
TGTGCCAGCAGTGAAGGGCCCCTTTCAACCCAGTACTTC
CASSEGPLSTQYF
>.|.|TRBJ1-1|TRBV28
TGTGCCAGCAACAGGGAGCCGAACACTGAAGCTTTCTTT
CASNREPNTEAFF
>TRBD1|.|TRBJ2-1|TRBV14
TGTGCCAGCAGCCAAGTTCCGGGACAGGGGGTCAATGAGCAGTTCTTC
CASSQVPGQGVNEQFF
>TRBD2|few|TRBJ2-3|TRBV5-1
TGCGCCAGCAGCCAAAAACTAGCGGGGGAGACAGATACGCAGTATTTT
CASSQKLAGETDTQYF